The TCR beta chain under discussion was sequenced for a study of blood T cell repertoires in COVID-19. Background on the study: Sample material is recorded as cDNA or gDNA derived from T cells, B-cell-depleted T cells, or PBMCs.

Original processing notes: Cell counts per sample came from amplifying reference gene primers. Here immunoSEQ multiplex PCR was the method, and the copy in TCRdb shows in-frame clones only, minus some. The V and J calls and clone size were taken over from that table, and D and trimming were inferred from the DNA. The sample has roughly 250,000 clones; around nine tenths are singletons. With V trimmed by 5 bases and J by 4 bases, 2 bases remained unmatched. Germline V lookup: CDR1 LNHDA, CDR2 SQIVND (reference sequence). The CDR3 totals 14 residues. Participant-reported clinical history was the basis for cohort assignment. Recovered Cohort 3 donors showed two negative PCRs, clearance, or symptom resolution.

The V gene is TRBV19, the J gene TRBJ2-1; 10 positions match TRBD2. The source of this sequence is a woman aged 45-60 years who had recovered from COVID-19. The sequenced material came from PBMCs or T cells enriched from blood (not recorded which). This chain's CDR3 is CASSRAGGYNEQFF. CDR3 sequence (DNA): TGTGCCAGTAGTCGAGCGGGAGGGTACAATGAGCAGTTCTTC.